This TCR beta chain was documented in a study of cytotoxic CD8 clonotypes in ibrutinib-treated CLL. This clone turned up a few times. Antigen specificity is unknown. Study results and limitations: Baseline levels of clonality went above those of age-matched healthy donors and moved with circulating CD8+ T-cell counts. Rising at ibrutinib response, clonality subsequently fell back toward baseline at progression.

CDR3 size: 14 residues. V was trimmed by 4 bases and J by 2 bases, leaving 8 bases between them. CDR1 SGHAT and CDR2 FQNNGV come from the germline V gene. Data came from immunoSEQ multiplex PCR; TCRdb stores just in-frame clones and leaves some out. Of 60,000 to 75,000 clones in the sample, 90% are singletons; the top ten hold approximately 3.1%. The clonotype originates from a human donor with chronic lymphocytic leukemia. V usage is TRBV11-2 and J usage is TRBJ2-2; D is unclear. The sequenced sample was PBMCs, obtained after 12 months of ibrutinib treatment. Written as DNA, the CDR3 is TGTGCCAGCAGCTATCTCCAAAACACCGGGGAGCTGTTTTTT. It specifies CASSYLQNTGELFF. Complete variable domain (other parts from reference TRBV11-2 and TRBJ2-2): EAGVAQSPRYKIIEKRQSVAFWCNPISGHATLYWYQQILGQGPKLLIQFQNNGVVDDSQLPKDRFSAERLKGVDSTLKIQPAKLEDSAVYLCASSYLQNTGELFFGEGSRLTVL.